These 7 T cell receptor beta chains were all obtained from the same sample, sequenced in a study of CD8+CD57+ T cells in acquired aplastic anemia. Investigators profiled TCR beta VDJ and CDR3 from genomic DNA template. Each CDR3 protein is one row after TCRdb ran MiXCR on the reads. The sample has 400,000 to 450,000 distinct CDR3 sequences; 65% to 80% are singletons. The material sequenced was sorted CD4+, CD8+, or CD8+CD57+ T cells (not recorded which) from PBMCs. Receptors originate from a human donor in good health, serving as a control.

Points on this clonotype: The conserved phenylalanine or tryptophan is not found at the CDR3 terminus, so this likely reflects a read error. This chain links TRBV24-1 with TRBJ1-1; TRBD1 is a possible D gene (6 bases). Per germline, CDR1 KGHDR and CDR2 SFDVKD. V gave up 5 bases and J gave up 11 bases, with 23 bases separating them. CDR3 length equals 15 residues. DNA for the CDR3: TGTGCCACCAGTGTCCAAATAACAGGGACGGAGAATGCTTTCTCT. It is translated as CATSVQITGTENAFS.

The gene calls are TRBV10-1 and TRBJ1-2; 7 nucleotides agree with TRBD1. V dropped 9 bases and J dropped 8; count of bases not matched to a gene: 9. The CDR3 is 12 residues long. From germline, CDR1 is WNHNN and CDR2 SYGVQD (reference sequence). The DNA for the CDR3 is TGCGCCAGAATACAGGGGCGCGAGGGCTACACCTTC. Its protein is CARIQGREGYTF.

This sequence joins TRBV5-1 and TRBJ1-3, with D possibly matching TRBD1 (5 bases). Trimming stripped 4 bases from V and 9 bases from J, with 17 bases between. Germline CDR1 reads SGHRS; CDR2 reads YFSETQ. CDR3 size: 14 residues. CDR3 sequence: CASSRGEGSTTIYF. The CDR3 DNA is TGCGCCAGCAGCCGGGGCGAGGGAAGCACCACCATATATTTT.

This clonotype turned up a few times. This chain uses TRBV20-1 with TRBJ2-7; 7 bases are shared with TRBD1. This CDR3 spans 12 amino acids. Germline CDR1 reads DFQATT; CDR2 reads SNEGSKA (reference sequence). V gave up 4 bases and J gave up 2 bases; unmatched junction bases: 2. Written as DNA, the CDR3 is TGCAGTGCTACCGGGACAGCCTACGAGCAGTACTTC. It encodes CSATGTAYEQYF.

The V gene is TRBV5-1, the J gene TRBJ2-3; 9 bases map to TRBD2. The V segment lost 3 bases and the J segment 4 bases; nucleotides outside the gene matches: 12. The CDR3 has 17 amino acids. CDR1 is SGHRS, CDR2 YFSETQ, per germline. CDR3 in amino acids: CASSSVAGAKSPDTQYF. Written as DNA, the CDR3 is TGCGCCAGCAGCTCAGTAGCGGGGGCAAAAAGCCCAGATACGCAGTATTTT.

V gene TRBV11-2 combines with J gene TRBJ1-2, with a weak D call TRBD1 (6 bases). CDR1 is SGHAT, CDR2 FQNNGV, per germline. The CDR3 consists of 16 residues. Trimming pared 1 base from V and 5 bases from J, leaving 17 bases between. This CDR3 reads CASSLVRGPGRYGYTF. The CDR3 region has the DNA TGTGCCAGCAGCTTAGTCCGGGGGCCGGGGCGGTATGGCTACACCTTC.

About this clonotype itself: At one boundary the junction diverges from the germline segment, which might be a read error. V usage is TRBV3-1 and J usage is TRBJ2-7; 8 bases fit TRBD1. This CDR3 has 18 amino acids. From germline, CDR1 is LGHDT and CDR2 YNNKEL (reference sequence). CDR3 amino acids: CAGSHEYSGTGVYYERYF. The CDR3 coding sequence is TGCGCCGGCAGCCATGAATATTCCGGGACAGGAGTGTACTACGAGCGGTACTTC.